The clone carrying this T cell receptor beta chain came up many times. Its matching antigen is unknown. The sample comes from a study of blood T cells in healthy people across ages. Study-level findings and limits: In older individuals, TCR beta diversity per million T cells was lower, falling roughly linearly with age. Naive CD4+ cells and diversity were both higher in long-lived donors than in aged donors.

A J-beta primer mix and a sample-barcoded 5' primer were used in a second PCR of about 7 to 12 cycles. Every single cDNA molecule received a tag from a template-switch adaptor with 12 random nucleotides. TCRdb re-derived calls from the 5' RACE reads in MiXCR, one entry per CDR3 protein. The table records 630,000 or so distinct CDR3 sequences, approximately 30% of them present only once. Trimming removed 7 bases from V and 5 bases from J, with 14 bases in between. This CDR3 has 13 amino acids. Per the germline V gene, CDR1 is SEHNR and CDR2 is FQNEAQ (reference sequence). This receptor was taken from a woman of 80 years or more in good health. The V gene is TRBV7-9, the J gene TRBJ2-5; D unresolved. Sequences were obtained from blood. Written as DNA, the CDR3 is TGTGCCAGCATCCAGGCCTCGTGGGAGACCCAGTACTTC. It is translated as CASIQASWETQYF.